A selection of T cell receptor beta chains follows, all from one sample in a study of beta chain features in type 1 diabetes. The method was immunoSEQ multiplex PCR; TCRdb's version includes in-frame clones alone and lacks a portion of them. The sample holds hundreds of thousands of clones, around 15% seen once. Sequenced sample: naive CD4+ T cells from blood. The receptor set was obtained from a man between 18 and 35 years old with type 1 diabetes. Both conserved end residues are part of each CDR3. Each record gives: CDR3 protein, CDR3 DNA, J gene, clone size, D gene, V gene. A D gene is named only where the DNA matches it firmly. Size is omitted from some rows. Given values are once, few, many or a class for expanded clones.

CASTAGGVETQYF,TGTGCCAGCACCGCGGGGGGGGTGGAGACCCAGTACTTC,TRBJ2-5,.,TRBD2,TRBV6-5
CASTFIGLAGDTGELFF,TGTGCCAGCACCTTTATCGGACTAGCGGGAGACACCGGGGAGCTGTTTTTT,TRBJ2-2,.,TRBD2,TRBV27
CASSLSVGIQASYEQYF,TGTGCCAGCAGCTTAAGTGTTGGGATACAGGCCTCCTACGAGCAGTACTTC,TRBJ2-7,few,.,TRBV7-9
CAINPGQGTGEQYF,TGTGCCATCAACCCCGGACAGGGGACGGGAGAGCAGTACTTC,TRBJ2-7,.,TRBD1,TRBV10-3
CSAEKQGRLAGGIDTQYF,TGCAGCGCTGAAAAACAGGGCCGGCTAGCGGGGGGGATAGATACGCAGTATTTT,TRBJ2-3,few,TRBD2,TRBV29-1
CASSFEGYTEAFF,TGTGCCAGCAGCTTTGAGGGGTACACTGAAGCTTTCTTT,TRBJ1-1,.,.,TRBV7-2
CASSLLGQGYETQYF,TGCGCCAGCAGCTTGCTGGGACAGGGATACGAGACCCAGTACTTC,TRBJ2-5,few,TRBD1,TRBV5-1
CASSLQGGTGEQYF,TGTGCCAGCAGTTTGCAAGGGGGCACGGGCGAGCAGTACTTC,TRBJ2-7,.,TRBD1,TRBV27
CSGSPRRLAGRGEQYF,TGCAGCGGTTCCCCCCGTAGGCTAGCGGGACGGGGCGAGCAGTACTTC,TRBJ2-7,.,TRBD2,TRBV29-1
CASSQVGEGEGQPQHF,TGCGCCAGCAGCCAAGTAGGTGAAGGGGAGGGTCAGCCCCAGCATTTT,TRBJ1-5,.,.,TRBV4-1
CASSLEQDYGYTF,TGCGCCAGCAGCTTGGAACAGGACTATGGCTACACCTTC,TRBJ1-2,few,.,TRBV5-1
CASSQTPTTSTDTQYF,TGTGCCAGCAGCCAAACCCCCACAACTAGCACAGATACGCAGTATTTT,TRBJ2-3,.,.,TRBV7-6
CASSQGGSYEQYF,TGCGCCAGCAGCCAAGGGGGCTCCTACGAGCAGTACTTC,TRBJ2-7,few,.,TRBV4-3
CASSPSWTSQGAFF,TGTGCCAGCAGTCCGTCCTGGACTTCCCAGGGGGCTTTCTTT,TRBJ1-1,.,.,TRBV28
CASSLGANTGELFF,TGCGCCAGCAGCTTGGGCGCGAACACCGGGGAGCTGTTTTTT,TRBJ2-2,few,.,TRBV5-1
CASSADRGPGNQPQHF,TGTGCCAGCTCAGCCGACAGGGGGCCCGGCAATCAGCCCCAGCATTTT,TRBJ1-5,.,TRBD1,TRBV18
CASSLALGGPTYEQYF,TGTGCCAGCAGCTTAGCGCTGGGGGGGCCAACCTACGAGCAGTACTTC,TRBJ2-7,.,.,TRBV7-2
CAISIDGGDGYTF,TGTGCCATCAGCATCGACGGGGGGGATGGCTACACCTTC,TRBJ1-2,few,.,TRBV10-3
CASSSPGLALHLTDTQYF,TGTGCCAGCAGCTCTCCGGGACTAGCGCTCCACCTCACAGATACGCAGTATTTT,TRBJ2-3,few,TRBD2,TRBV7-9
CASSPRQRVTYEQYF,TGTGCCAGCTCCCCGAGACAGCGAGTTACCTACGAGCAGTACTTC,TRBJ2-7,few,.,TRBV18
CASSPRDSGYTF,TGTGCCAGTAGTCCCCGGGACAGTGGCTACACCTTC,TRBJ1-2,.,TRBD1,TRBV19
CASSLANSRPEQFF,TGTGCCAGCAGCTTGGCCAATTCAAGGCCTGAGCAGTTCTTC,TRBJ2-1,.,.,TRBV7-2
CAWRSNGNYGYTF,TGTGCCTGGAGAAGTAATGGGAACTATGGCTACACCTTC,TRBJ1-2,.,.,TRBV30
CASSYSVVAGAYEQYF,TGTGCCAGCAGTTACTCTGTGGTAGCTGGAGCCTACGAGCAGTACTTC,TRBJ2-7,.,.,TRBV6-5
CASSLVTAQETQYF,TGTGCCAGCAGCTTAGTGACAGCTCAAGAGACCCAGTACTTC,TRBJ2-5,few,.,TRBV7-2
CASTGSNTGELFF,TGTGCCAGCACCGGGTCGAACACCGGGGAGCTGTTTTTT,TRBJ2-2,.,.,TRBV6-1
CASSPGLAGGSYEQYF,TGTGCCAGCAGCCCCGGGCTAGCGGGGGGCTCCTACGAGCAGTACTTC,TRBJ2-7,once,TRBD2,TRBV5-4
CASSTSTGLYEQYF,TGTGCCAGCAGCACCTCGACAGGGCTCTACGAGCAGTACTTC,TRBJ2-7,few,TRBD1,TRBV13
CASAGRGLIYGYTF,TGTGCCTCCGCGGGTAGAGGATTGATCTATGGCTACACCTTC,TRBJ1-2,.,.,TRBV15
CSVERDSRYGYTF,TGCAGCGTTGAACGGGACAGCCGCTATGGCTACACCTTC,TRBJ1-2,few,TRBD1,TRBV29-1
CASSPRRSGRSYNSPLHF,TGCGCCAGCAGCCCAAGGAGATCAGGGAGGTCCTATAATTCACCCCTCCACTTT,TRBJ1-6,.,.,TRBV4-3
CASSLGTGRGVAQYEQFF,TGCGCCAGCAGCTTGGGAACGGGACGCGGCGTAGCACAATATGAGCAGTTCTTC,TRBJ2-1,few,.,TRBV5-1
CASMDGRGNTGELFF,TGCGCCAGCATGGACGGGAGGGGGAACACCGGGGAGCTGTTTTTT,TRBJ2-2,.,TRBD2,TRBV10-1
CASSLEAARSPLHF,TGTGCCAGCAGCTTGGAGGCAGCTCGCTCACCCCTCCACTTT,TRBJ1-6,few,.,TRBV5-6